This T cell receptor (beta chain) is drawn from a study of T-cell memory formation after mild COVID-19. V lost 6 bases and J 7 bases, leaving 10 bases between the germline ends. This CDR3 spans 12 amino acids. MiXCR was run by TCRdb on the 5' RACE reads, yielding one entry per CDR3 protein. The repertoire holds about 290,000 distinct CDR3 sequences, with about 16% as singletons. V usage is TRBV12-3 or TRBV12-4 and J usage is TRBJ1-3; D not resolved. The sample taken for sequencing was PBMCs or a T cell subset sorted from them (not recorded which). The TCR was taken from a man in his late teens or twenties who had mild COVID-19 (a few samples of this study predate the infection). Cell type and time point are not known. For the CDR3, the DNA is TGTGCCAGCAGGCCGTCTAGGAACACCATATATTTT. It is translated as CASRPSRNTIYF.